Listed below are T cell receptor beta chains from one sample, sequenced in a study of immune evolution from preneoplasia to lung adenocarcinoma. Only in-frame clones appear in the TCRdb table, and some are missing; sequencing was by immunoSEQ multiplex PCR. The table has under 45,000 clones, 70% to 80% seen once. Sequences were obtained from FFPE invasive lung adenocarcinoma tissue. These receptors all stem from a person aged 55 to 70 with lung adenocarcinoma. Both conserved end residues are part of each CDR3. D genes are given only for firm matches. Not all rows give a size; the values are once, few, many and, for expanded clones, a class.

v_call,clone_size,d_call,j_call,cdr3_nt,cdr3_aa
TRBV4-2,NA,NA,TRBJ1-2,TGTGCCAGCAGCTTTGACAGTCCCCTCGATGGCTACACCTTC,CASSFDSPLDGYTF
TRBV5-1,NA,TRBD2,TRBJ2-3,TGCGCCAGCCGTACACTAGCGGGAAGCACAGATACGCAGTATTTT,CASRTLAGSTDTQYF
TRBV7-3,NA,NA,TRBJ2-2,TGTGCCAGCAGCTTTGGGGACGGGGAGCTGTTTTTT,CASSFGDGELFF
TRBV14,NA,TRBD2,TRBJ2-3,TGTGCCAGCAGCCAACCCACTAGCGGGTTGAGTGATACGCAGTATTTT,CASSQPTSGLSDTQYF
TRBV28,NA,TRBD1,TRBJ1-2,TGTGCCAGCAGCTCGGTAAGAAGGACAGGGAAATCTGGCTACACCTTC,CASSSVRRTGKSGYTF
TRBV7-9,NA,TRBD2,TRBJ2-1,TGTGCCAGCAGCTTAGTCGGGGGGAATGAGCAGTTCTTC,CASSLVGGNEQFF
TRBV29-1,once,NA,TRBJ2-7,TGCAGCGTTGTTGACTCCGGCTCCTACGAGCAGTACTTC,CSVVDSGSYEQYF
TRBV2,once,NA,TRBJ2-1,TGTGCCAGCAGGGAAAGGGGCAATGAGCAGTTCTTC,CASRERGNEQFF
TRBV2,NA,NA,TRBJ2-5,TGTGCCAGCAGGGCCCCCCAGGGCCAAGAGACCCAGTACTTC,CASRAPQGQETQYF
TRBV6-1,NA,NA,TRBJ1-1,TGTGCCAGCAGTGAATACAGGGAAGTTGAAGCTTTCTTT,CASSEYREVEAFF
TRBV4-2,NA,TRBD2,TRBJ2-3,TGTGCCAGCAGCCAAGAACCCCGACACCATAGCGGGAGAAGGGTCTTAACAGATACGCAGTATTTT,CASSQEPRHHSGRRVLTDTQYF
TRBV10-3,NA,TRBD2,TRBJ2-7,TGTGCCAGCAGACGCCCCGGGACTAGCAGCTCCTACGAGCAGTACTTC,CASRRPGTSSSYEQYF
TRBV30,NA,TRBD2,TRBJ2-2,TGTGCCTGGACCAGACTAGCGGGAGGAAACACCGGGGAGCTGTTTTTT,CAWTRLAGGNTGELFF
TRBV6-5,NA,NA,TRBJ1-4,TGTGCCAGCAGCCCGGATCCAGGGGAAGTTGAAAAACTGTTTTTT,CASSPDPGEVEKLFF
TRBV18,NA,NA,TRBJ2-2,TGTGCCAGCTCCCTTCGGGTCCCTTCCACCGGGGAGCTGTTTTTT,CASSLRVPSTGELFF
TRBV28,NA,NA,TRBJ2-4,TGTGCCAGCAGTTTGGCCGGGACTCACAAAAACATTCAGTACTTC,CASSLAGTHKNIQYF
TRBV12-5,NA,NA,TRBJ2-3,TGTGCTAGTGGTTTCGGACTACCCACAGATACGCAGTATTTT,CASGFGLPTDTQYF
TRBV27,NA,NA,TRBJ1-1,TGTGCCAGCAGGCAGGCTAACACTGAAGCTTTCTTT,CASRQANTEAFF